Below are 6 T cell receptor beta chains sequenced from a single sample in a study of regulatory T cells in long-lasting Graves disease. Arm-PCR of CDR3 regions and iRepertoire HTBI primers were used to build TCR beta libraries. TCRdb used MiXCR to reprocess the multiplex PCR reads, holding one entry per CDR3 protein. The profile shows about 520,000 distinct CDR3 sequences, about 12% of them singletons. Noted time point: newly diagnosed GD, antithyroid drugs for less than 3 months. RNA isolated from PBMCs was used to make the TCR library. These data were also reused for a study on T cells in Graves' hyperthyroidism and ophthalmopathy.

This specimen was peripheral blood mononuclear cells (PBMCs), taken at new diagnosis, from a patient treated with antithyroid drugs. The receptors originated from a woman aged 25 to 45 with Graves disease.

The V gene is TRBV6-5, the J gene TRBJ2-2, with TRBD2 matching 9 bases. J was trimmed by 1 base and V by 3 bases; bases with no gene match: 6. The CDR3 has 17 amino acids. Germline V gene sequence: CDR1 MNHEY, CDR2 SVGAGI. As DNA, the CDR3 is TGTGCCAGCAGTTATGGGGGACTAGCTGTGAACACCGGGGAGCTGTTTTTT. As protein: CASSYGGLAVNTGELFF.

The V gene is TRBV29-1, the J gene TRBJ2-7, with a possible D match to TRBD2 (5 bases). The CDR3 runs to 12 residues. V gave up 4 bases and J gave up 6 bases, with 13 bases separating them. Germline CDR1 reads SQVTM; CDR2 reads ANQGSEA. The CDR3 region is CSVAIGNSEQYF. In DNA, the CDR3 is TGCAGCGTTGCGATCGGGAACTCCGAGCAGTACTTC.

As for this clonotype: A single base separates this from a much larger clone, so it may be a read error. V gene TRBV6-2 or TRBV6-3 combines with J gene TRBJ2-2, with D perhaps TRBD1 or TRBD2 (5 bases each). Germline V gene data show CDR1 as MNHEY and CDR2 as SVGEGT. Trimming took off 6 bases at V and 3 bases at J, with 20 bases between the two ends. The CDR3 has 17 residues. CDR3 region: CASSPSLSRDDTGELFF. The CDR3 DNA follows: TGTGCCAGCAGCCCGAGCCTTTCTAGGGACGACACCGGGGAGCTGTTTTTT.

Remarks on this clonotype: A read error may explain this, as a much larger clone is one base away. This chain links TRBV7-2 with TRBJ2-2; TRBD1 matches at 7 bases. Germline V gives CDR1 SGHTA, CDR2 FQGNSA. The CDR3 loop spans 15 amino acids. CDR3: CASSFSTGNTRELFF. CDR3 in DNA: TGTGCCAGCAGCTTCTCGACAGGGAACACCCGGGAGCTGTTTTTT.

This clonotype was picked up many times. The V and J genes are TRBV6-5 and TRBJ1-1; TRBD1 matches at 7 bases. The CDR3 has 16 amino acids. Germline CDR1 reads MNHEY; CDR2 reads SVGAGI. Unmatched junction bases numbered 8, after V lost 1 base and J lost 3 bases. CDR3 sequence: CASSYYPTGIYTEAFF. The CDR3 DNA reads TGTGCCAGCAGTTACTACCCGACAGGGATCTACACTGAAGCTTTCTTT.

This clonotype was counted between two and nine times. The chain combines TRBV6-1 with TRBJ2-5; a weak D match, TRBD1 (6 bases). V was trimmed by 2 bases and J by 0 bases, leaving 13 bases between them. The CDR3 loop spans 16 amino acids. Germline V gene lookup returns CDR1 MNHNS and CDR2 SASEGT. The CDR3 protein is CASSEMGQGYQETQYF. Written as DNA, the CDR3 is TGTGCCAGCAGTGAAATGGGGCAGGGGTACCAAGAGACCCAGTACTTC.